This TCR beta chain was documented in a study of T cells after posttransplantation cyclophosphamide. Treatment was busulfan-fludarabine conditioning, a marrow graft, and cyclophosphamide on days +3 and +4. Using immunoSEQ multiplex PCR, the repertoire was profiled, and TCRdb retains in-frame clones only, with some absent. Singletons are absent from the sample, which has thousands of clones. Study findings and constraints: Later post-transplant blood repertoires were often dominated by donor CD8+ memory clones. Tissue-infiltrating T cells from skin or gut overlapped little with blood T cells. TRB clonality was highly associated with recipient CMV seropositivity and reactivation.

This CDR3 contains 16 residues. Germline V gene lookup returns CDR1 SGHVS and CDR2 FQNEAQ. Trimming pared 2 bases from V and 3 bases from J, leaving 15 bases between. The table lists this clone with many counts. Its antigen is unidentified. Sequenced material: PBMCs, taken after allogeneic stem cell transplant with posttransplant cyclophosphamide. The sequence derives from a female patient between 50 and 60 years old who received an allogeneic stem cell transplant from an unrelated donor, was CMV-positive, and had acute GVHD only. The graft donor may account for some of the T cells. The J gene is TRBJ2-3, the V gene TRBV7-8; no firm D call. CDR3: CASSLLARVMTDTQYF. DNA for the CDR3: TGTGCCAGCAGCTTATTAGCCCGAGTTATGACAGATACGCAGTATTTT.